The present T cell receptor (beta chain) was sequenced within a study of T-cell reconstitution after alpha-beta-depleted transplantation in children. The CDR3 runs to 14 residues. Deletions cut 2 bases from V and 3 bases from J, with 8 bases between. Unique molecular identifiers were incorporated when the TCRbeta library was constructed. TCRdb recomputed calls from the PCR reads with MiXCR, one row per CDR3 protein. This sample yields some 500,000 distinct CDR3 sequences, of which approximately 20% are seen a single time; 2.5% to 3.5% belongs to the top ten. The sequence was collected from a human donor who donated a stem cell graft to a child with acute lymphoblastic leukemia. The sequencing here drew on PBMCs from the stem cell graft donor, taken from the stem cell graft. The chain combines TRBV12-3 or TRBV12-4 with TRBJ2-1; D gene ambiguous. DNA of the CDR3: TGTGCCAGCAGTTTACTATCTTACTACAATGAGCAGTTCTTC. Amino acid sequence: CASSLLSYYNEQFF.